This section outlines one TCR beta chain sequence together with its context. V was clipped by 2 bases and J by 3 bases, with 11 bases between them. Germline V gene data show CDR1 as MNHNS and CDR2 as SASEGT. The CDR3 is 14 amino acids. The PCR employed 60 Vbeta primers together with 13 Jbeta primers. Using immunoSEQ multiplex PCR, the repertoire was profiled, and TCRdb retains in-frame clones only, with some absent. The profile shows roughly 120,000 clones, around 81% of them singletons. The data stem from a study of cytomegalovirus exposure and HLA in healthy donors. The chain couples TRBV6-1 to TRBJ2-7; D possibly corresponds to TRBD1 (6 bases). The sample comprised PBMCs. The TCR originated in a woman in her 30s in good health and CMV-seronegative. This chain's CDR3 is CASSEMAGVYEQYF. The CDR3 nucleotides are TGTGCCAGCAGTGAAATGGCAGGGGTCTACGAGCAGTACTTC.